This TCR beta chain was recovered during a study of CD8+CD57+ T cells in acquired aplastic anemia. Study-wide context: DNA per sorted CD4+ or CD8+ sample ranged roughly 0.17 to 27.4 ug, averaging 3.2 ug. General study findings and limits: Significant differences in CD8+ Simpson's diversity were not observed between patients and controls. Around 30 sequences, all CD8+ CDR3, were shared between patients and controls.

This clonotype occurred many times. What it binds is unknown. With V trimmed by 0 bases and J by 4 bases, 4 bases remained unmatched. The V gene's germline CDR1 is SGDLS and CDR2 YYNGEE. This CDR3 is 16 amino acids long. Profiling that covered TCR beta VDJ and CDR3 relied on genomic DNA as its template. TCRdb re-derived calls from the reads in MiXCR, one entry per CDR3 protein. The profile shows 210,000 or so distinct CDR3 sequences, roughly 50% of them singletons. Patients chosen for sequencing had shown CD8+CD57+ cell expansion by flow cytometry. Material for sequencing was sorted CD4+, CD8+, or CD8+CD57+ T cells (not recorded which) from PBMCs. This TCR was recovered from a human donor with aplastic anemia. The chain couples TRBV9 to TRBJ2-2; 9 nucleotides agree with TRBD2. The CDR3 spells CASSVGTSAGTGELFF. In DNA, the CDR3 is TGTGCCAGCAGCGTAGGGACTAGCGCGGGCACCGGGGAGCTGTTTTTT.